The next 25 T cell receptor beta chains were all read from a single sample in a study of PD-L1 blockade in urothelial cancer (dated by TCRdb to 2015 to 2018). The library was obtained by the immunoSEQ multiplex PCR assay. TCRdb limited this immuneACCESS table to in-frame rearrangements with V and J called. A share of clones is missing; checked studies link under half to unresolved V genes, and the rest is unexplained. This sample is represented by about 91,000 clones; 85% to 95% of them were singletons. 8% to 10% of the sample belongs to the ten largest clones. The sequencing here drew on PBMCs, taken around atezolizumab (anti-PD-L1) treatment. Every receptor here comes from a man aged 60-69 years with urothelial cancer.

This clone was seen a single time. The chain employs TRBV11-2 and TRBJ2-2; the D gene is possibly TRBD1 (5 bases). The V gene's germline CDR1 is SGHAT and CDR2 FQNNGV. There are 15 residues in the CDR3. With 6 bases removed from V and 4 bases from J, the gap between germline ends came to 15 bases. CDR3 sequence reads: CASRYELGATGELFF. DNA of the CDR3: TGTGCCAGCAGATACGAACTTGGGGCCACCGGGGAGCTGTTTTTT.

The chain employs TRBV7-2 and TRBJ2-1, with 8 bases matching TRBD2. CDR3 length: 13 residues. Trimming removed 7 bases from V and 6 bases from J; junction bases left unmatched: 5. In germline, CDR1 is SGHTA, CDR2 FQGNSA. CDR3 protein: CASTPGGPNEQFF. DNA of the CDR3: TGTGCCAGCACCCCGGGGGGGCCCAATGAGCAGTTCTTC.

This rearrangement joins TRBV5-1 to TRBJ2-3, with 7 nucleotides matching TRBD1. CDR1 is SGHRS, CDR2 YFSETQ, per germline. The CDR3 runs 16 residues. V shed 0 bases, J shed 3 bases, and the junction held 7 bases outside the gene matches. The CDR3 nucleotides are TGCGCCAGCAGCTTGGAGGGGGCAAGTGCAACAGATACGCAGTATTTT. Translating gives CASSLEGASATDTQYF.

V and J are TRBV6-6 and TRBJ1-5; TRBD1 might be the D (5 bases). With 6 bases removed from V and 7 bases from J, the gap between germline ends came to 22 bases. The CDR3 contains 16 residues. Germline V lookup: CDR1 MNHNY, CDR2 SVGAGI (reference sequence). CDR3 coding DNA: TGTGCCAGCAGATCCTTCGGGACCCTCGGGGGACAGCCCCAGCATTTT. Translation: CASRSFGTLGGQPQHF.

J is TRBJ2-5 and V is TRBV30; 12 nucleotides line up with TRBD1. The CDR3 is made up of 13 amino acids. Trimming took 5 bases from V and 5 from J; bases not matched to a gene: 3. Per germline, CDR1 GTSNPN and CDR2 SVGIG (reference sequence). DNA for the CDR3: TGTGCCTGGGGGACAGGGGGCTCCGAGACCCAGTACTTC. Translation gives CAWGTGGSETQYF.

This rearrangement joins TRBV11-2 to TRBJ2-2; D not certain. CDR3 length: 16 amino acids. V dropped 1 base and J dropped 0 bases, with 9 bases sitting between them. CDR1 is SGHAT and CDR2 is FQNNGV in the germline V gene. CDR3 nucleotides: TGTGCCAGCAGCTTAGGACCGAGCGCGAACACCGGGGAGCTGTTTTTT. Protein: CASSLGPSANTGELFF.

This clone was seen only once. This sequence joins TRBV28 and TRBJ2-7; no clear D. The CDR3 extends over 13 amino acids. Trimming cost V 7 bases and J 1 base, with 11 bases left between them. Germline V gene lookup returns CDR1 MDHEN and CDR2 SYDVKM. CDR3 DNA sequence: TGTGCCAGCACTACCCCCGGGTCCTACGAGCAGTACTTC. This codes for CASTTPGSYEQYF. The complete variable domain, with remaining parts taken from reference TRBV28 and TRBJ2-7, reads DVKVTQSSRYLVKRTGEKVFLECVQDMDHENMFWYRQDPGLGLRLIYFSYDVKMKEKGDIPEGYSVSREKKERFSLILESASTNQTSMYLCASTTPGSYEQYFGPGTRLTVT.

The chain joins TRBV11-2 to TRBJ1-4, with 11 positions matching TRBD1. V shed 5 bases, J shed 4 bases, and the junction held 9 bases outside the gene matches. This CDR3 has 17 residues. Germline V lookup: CDR1 SGHAT, CDR2 FQNNGV. The CDR3 is CASSLGQGVFVNEKLFF. In DNA form, the CDR3 reads TGTGCCAGCAGCCTGGGACAGGGGGTCTTCGTTAATGAAAAACTGTTTTTT. Full variable domain (outside the CDR3, taken from reference TRBV11-2 and TRBJ1-4): EAGVAQSPRYKIIEKRQSVAFWCNPISGHATLYWYQQILGQGPKLLIQFQNNGVVDDSQLPKDRFSAERLKGVDSTLKIQPAKLEDSAVYLCASSLGQGVFVNEKLFFGSGTQLSVL.

The chain recombines TRBV7-8 with TRBJ2-1, with D perhaps TRBD1 (6 bases). This CDR3 has 15 residues. Trimming shortened V by 5 bases and J by 9 bases, and 20 bases separated the two germline ends. Germline loops: CDR1 SGHVS, CDR2 FQNEAQ. CDR3 residues: CASSLHLGQGSEQFF. The CDR3 nucleotides read TGTGCCAGCAGCCTCCATCTGGGTCAGGGGAGTGAGCAGTTCTTC.

V and J are TRBV10-3 and TRBJ1-2, with D possibly matching TRBD1 (5 bases). V was pared by 2 bases and J by 7 bases, with 14 bases between. CDR1 is ENHRY and CDR2 is SYGVKD in the germline V gene. CDR3 length equals 14 residues. CDR3 amino acids: CAISEREGMGGYTF. The CDR3 coding sequence is TGTGCCATCAGTGAGAGGGAGGGGATGGGTGGCTACACCTTC.

V is TRBV5-4 and J is TRBJ1-2; the D gene is possibly TRBD1 (5 bases). Germline CDR1 and CDR2: SGHNT and YYREEE (reference sequence). Trimming shortened V by 0 bases and J by 3 bases, and 12 bases separated the two germline ends. The CDR3 is 15 residues long. Written as DNA, the CDR3 is TGTGCCAGCAGCTTGGACCCAGGGACTGACTATGGCTACACCTTC. Translating it yields CASSLDPGTDYGYTF.

This chain joins TRBV11-3 and TRBJ2-2; D is undetermined. The V gene's germline CDR1 is SGHNT and CDR2 YENEEA. CDR3 size: 14 residues. Trimming cost V 1 base and J 4 bases, with 7 bases left between them. CDR3 amino acids: CASSLGTVTGELFF. The CDR3, as DNA: TGTGCCAGCAGCTTAGGAACGGTCACCGGGGAGCTGTTTTTT.

The chain has TRBV10-3 and TRBJ2-5; TRBD2 might be the D (5 bases). The CDR3 runs 13 residues. Trimming removed 5 bases at V and 3 bases at J, with 10 bases between. Germline V gene lookup returns CDR1 ENHRY and CDR2 SYGVKD. The CDR3 DNA is TGTGCCATCAGTTTATCGAGGGAAGAGACCCAGTACTTC. Translation gives CAISLSREETQYF.

The V gene is TRBV29-1, the J gene TRBJ2-1; 10 nucleotides agree with TRBD2. Germline CDR1 reads SQVTM; CDR2 reads ANQGSEA. The CDR3 contains 13 residues. Trimming cost V 5 bases and J 5 bases; bases outside gene matches: 3. This chain's CDR3 is CSVTSGIHNEQFF. The CDR3 nucleotides read TGCAGCGTTACTAGCGGGATCCACAATGAGCAGTTCTTC.

V gene TRBV4-1 combines with J gene TRBJ1-5; D is perhaps TRBD1 (5 bases). This CDR3 has 14 residues. Trimming stripped 4 bases from V and 7 bases from J, with 14 bases between. Germline lookup yields CDR1 MGHRA and CDR2 YSYEKL. The CDR3 nucleotides read TGCGCCAGCAGCCCCTTAGCAGGGAACCAGCCCCAGCATTTT. Encoded protein: CASSPLAGNQPQHF.

As DNA, the CDR3 is TGTGCCAGCAGCTTAGAACTAGCGGGGGTCTACGAGCAGTACTTC. This gives the protein CASSLELAGVYEQYF. V is TRBV7-6 and J is TRBJ2-7, with 11 bases lining up with TRBD2. J gave up 3 bases and V 1 base, and 2 bases lay outside the gene matches. The CDR3 spans 15 residues. CDR1 SGHVS and CDR2 FNYEAQ come from the germline V gene.

In this sample, this clone turned up once. The chain links TRBV30 to TRBJ2-4, with D perhaps TRBD1 (5 bases). The CDR3 runs to 13 residues. CDR1 is GTSNPN and CDR2 is SVGIG in the germline V gene (reference sequence). The V end was cut by 0 bases, the J end by 5 bases, with 8 bases between. The CDR3 region has the DNA TGTGCCTGGAGTGTAGGGGCCGAAAACATTCAGTACTTC. The encoded protein is CAWSVGAENIQYF.

The J gene is TRBJ1-4, the V gene TRBV4-3; TRBD1 agrees at 7 bases. This CDR3 is built from 20 residues. The trim removed 1 base at V and 0 bases at J, leaving 14 bases unmatched. Germline V gene sequence: CDR1 LGHNA, CDR2 YSLEER. CDR3 in amino acids: CASSQGPPRDSATTNEKLFF. The CDR3 DNA is TGCGCCAGCAGCCAAGGACCTCCCCGGGACAGCGCCACAACTAATGAAAAACTGTTTTTT.

The rearrangement joins TRBV7-9 to TRBJ2-1, with TRBD1 matching 9 bases. The germline gives CDR1 SEHNR, CDR2 FQNEAQ (reference sequence). V dropped 4 bases and J dropped 4; count of bases not matched to a gene: 5. The CDR3 covers 15 residues. CDR3 sequence: CASSSTGGAYNEQFF. CDR3 DNA: TGTGCCAGCAGCTCCACAGGGGGCGCTTACAATGAGCAGTTCTTC.

The chain links TRBV30 to TRBJ1-5; TRBD1 matches at 7 bases. The trim removed 2 bases at V and 4 bases at J, leaving 8 bases unmatched. This CDR3 comprises 15 residues. CDR1 and CDR2 (germline): GTSNPN, SVGIG (reference sequence). The CDR3 here is CAWSRQGPVNQPQHF. For the CDR3, the DNA is TGTGCCTGGAGTCGACAGGGTCCGGTGAATCAGCCCCAGCATTTT.

The rearrangement joins TRBV6-5 to TRBJ1-1, with D tentatively TRBD1 (5 bases). V lost 8 bases and J 3 bases, leaving 16 bases between the germline ends. Germline V lookup: CDR1 MNHEY, CDR2 SVGAGI. The CDR3 extends over 14 amino acids. The CDR3 coding sequence is TGTGCCAGCTGGAGCCGGCAGGGCGACACTGAAGCTTTCTTT. The encoded protein is CASWSRQGDTEAFF.

The sample holds one count of this clone. V is TRBV6-6 and J is TRBJ2-7, with a possible D match to TRBD2 (6 bases). The CDR3 has 15 residues. The ends were cut back, 6 bases at V and 6 bases at J, with 21 bases in the middle. Germline V lookup: CDR1 MNHNY, CDR2 SVGAGI (reference sequence). DNA of the CDR3: TGTGCCAGCAGCGCCGCCGGAGGGGCAGGTTTCGAGCAGTACTTC. It specifies CASSAAGGAGFEQYF.

The genes are TRBV5-1 and TRBJ1-6; 8 nucleotides match TRBD1. The CDR3 length is 14 residues. V shed 0 bases and J 10 bases; nucleotides not matched to a gene: 3. The V gene's germline CDR1 is SGHRS and CDR2 YFSETQ. This chain's CDR3 is CASSLAGGESPLHF. CDR3 in DNA: TGCGCCAGCAGCTTGGCAGGGGGCGAATCACCCCTCCACTTT. The full variable domain, rest sourced from reference TRBV5-1 and TRBJ1-6, is KAGVTQTPRYLIKTRGQQVTLSCSPISGHRSVSWYQQTPGQGLQFLFEYFSETQRNKGNFPGRFSGRQFSNSRSEMNVSTLELGDSALYLCASSLAGGESPLHFGNGTRLTVT.

The chain carries TRBV20-1 and TRBJ1-2; unclear D gene. The CDR3 length is 11 residues. Germline-derived CDR1 and CDR2 are DFQATT and SNEGSKA (reference sequence). With 5 bases removed from V and 4 bases from J, the gap between germline ends came to 8 bases. CDR3 sequence reads: CSAPTVYGYTF. The CDR3 DNA follows: TGCAGTGCTCCCACAGTCTATGGCTACACCTTC.

The J gene is TRBJ2-1, the V gene TRBV4-1; TRBD2 matches 14 bases. From germline, CDR1 is MGHRA and CDR2 YSYEKL. The length of the CDR3 is 20 residues. V dropped 5 bases and J dropped 0; count of bases not matched to a gene: 12. This chain's CDR3 is CASSLPAGTSGSVSYNEQFF. In nucleotides, the CDR3 is TGCGCCAGCAGCTTACCGGCCGGGACTAGCGGGAGTGTCTCCTACAATGAGCAGTTCTTC.